Below, 5 T cell receptor beta chains from the same sample are listed, as sequenced in a study of T cells in Graves' hyperthyroidism and ophthalmopathy. TCR beta CDR3 sequences were amplified from RNA transcripts. With the HTBI primer set, the TCR CDR3 went through a first round of RT-PCR. TCRdb passed the multiplex PCR reads through MiXCR, listing each CDR3 protein once. This table has roughly 740,000 distinct CDR3 sequences, about 15% appearing once. Material for sequencing was blood. Receptor source: a man between 18 and 35 years old with Graves' hyperthyroidism.

The sample holds many counts of this clonotype. J is TRBJ2-3 and V is TRBV20-1; D possibly corresponds to TRBD2 (7 bases). The CDR3 sequence is 16 residues long. The V gene lost 0 bases and the J gene lost 1 base, with 14 bases spanning the gap. CDR1 and CDR2 (germline): DFQATT, SNEGSKA (reference sequence). The CDR3 coding sequence is TGCAGTGCTAGAGAGCCAAGGGGGAGGGGCACAGATACGCAGTATTTT. Translated, it gives CSAREPRGRGTDTQYF.

DNA of the CDR3: TGTGCCAGCAGCTTCTTCCGGGACAGGGGAAACTATGGCTACACCTTC. As protein: CASSFFRDRGNYGYTF. This chain connects TRBV7-9 to TRBJ1-2; 10 nucleotides line up with TRBD1. CDR3 length: 16 amino acids. J lost 2 bases, V lost 3 bases, and 6 bases had no gene match. The V gene's germline CDR1 is SEHNR and CDR2 FQNEAQ (reference sequence).

Details on this clonotype: It may be a read error: a sequence one base away is much more abundant. This chain joins TRBV30 and TRBJ1-1; no clear D gene. CDR3 length equals 13 residues. Germline CDR1 reads GTSNPN; CDR2 reads SVGIG (reference sequence). DNA for the CDR3: TGTGCCTGGAGTATCCGGACGGGCACTGGAGCTTTCTTT. Translated: CAWSIRTGTGAFF.

This clonotype was seen repeatedly, ten times or more. The chain employs TRBV20-1 and TRBJ2-4; D unclear. Germline values: CDR1 DFQATT, CDR2 SNEGSKA (reference sequence). The CDR3 sequence is 13 residues long. V lost 3 bases and J 7 bases, leaving 13 bases between the germline ends. The CDR3 DNA is TGCAGTGCTAGTTCTGGGCAACGGAACATTCAGTACTTC. Its translation is CSASSGQRNIQYF.

The genes are TRBV7-9 and TRBJ2-7; the match to TRBD1 covers 7 bases. J lost 8 bases, V lost 5 bases, and 12 bases had no gene match. The CDR3 consists of 14 residues. Germline V CDR1 and CDR2: SEHNR, FQNEAQ (reference sequence). The CDR3 protein is CASSPNTQTGQQYF. The CDR3 nucleotides read TGTGCCAGCAGCCCCAACACCCAGACAGGGCAGCAGTACTTC.